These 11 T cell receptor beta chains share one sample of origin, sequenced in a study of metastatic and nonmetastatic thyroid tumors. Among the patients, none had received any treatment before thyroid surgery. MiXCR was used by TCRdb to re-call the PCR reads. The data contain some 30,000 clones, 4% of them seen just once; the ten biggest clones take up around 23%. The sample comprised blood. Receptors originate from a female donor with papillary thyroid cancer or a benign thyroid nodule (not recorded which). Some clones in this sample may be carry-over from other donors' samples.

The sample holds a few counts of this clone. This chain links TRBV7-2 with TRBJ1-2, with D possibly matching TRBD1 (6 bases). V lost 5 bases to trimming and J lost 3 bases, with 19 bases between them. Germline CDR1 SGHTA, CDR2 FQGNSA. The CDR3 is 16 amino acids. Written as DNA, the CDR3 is TGTGCCAGCAGCCAAAACCGCAACAGGGAGGACTATGGCTACACCTTC. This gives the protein CASSQNRNREDYGYTF. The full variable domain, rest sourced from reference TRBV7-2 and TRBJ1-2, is GAGVSQSPSNKVTEKGKDVELRCDPISGHTALYWYRQSLGQGLEFLIYFQGNSAPDKSGLPSDRFSAERTGGSVSTLTIQRTQQEDSAVYLCASSQNRNREDYGYTFGSGTRLTVV.

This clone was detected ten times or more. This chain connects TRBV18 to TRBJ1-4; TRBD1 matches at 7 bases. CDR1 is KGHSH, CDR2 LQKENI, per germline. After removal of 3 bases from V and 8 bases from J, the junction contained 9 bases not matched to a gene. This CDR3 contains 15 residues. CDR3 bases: TGTGCCAGCTCACCGCCGACAGGGTTATGGGAAAAACTGTTTTTT. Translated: CASSPPTGLWEKLFF.

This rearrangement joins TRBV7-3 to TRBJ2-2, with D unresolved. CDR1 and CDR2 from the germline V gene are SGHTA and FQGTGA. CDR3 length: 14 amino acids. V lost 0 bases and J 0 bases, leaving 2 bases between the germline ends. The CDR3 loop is CASSLTPNTGELFF. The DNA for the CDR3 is TGTGCCAGCAGCTTAACCCCGAACACCGGGGAGCTGTTTTTT.

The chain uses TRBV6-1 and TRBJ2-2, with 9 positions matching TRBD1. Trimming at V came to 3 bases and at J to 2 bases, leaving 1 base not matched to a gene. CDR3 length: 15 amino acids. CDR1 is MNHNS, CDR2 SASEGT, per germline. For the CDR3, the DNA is TGTGCCAGCAGTGAGGGACAGGGAAACACCGGGGAGCTGTTTTTT. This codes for CASSEGQGNTGELFF.

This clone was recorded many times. The CDR3, as DNA: TGTGCCAGCAGCTTAAGAACTAGCGGGAGGACGAGGAACTACAATGAGCAGTTCTTC. Its translation: CASSLRTSGRTRNYNEQFF. The genes are TRBV13 and TRBJ2-1; 12 bases are shared with TRBD2. Trimming at V came to 2 bases and at J to 3 bases, leaving 11 bases not matched to a gene. This CDR3 is 19 amino acids long. CDR1 is PRHDT and CDR2 is FYEKMQ in the germline V gene (reference sequence).

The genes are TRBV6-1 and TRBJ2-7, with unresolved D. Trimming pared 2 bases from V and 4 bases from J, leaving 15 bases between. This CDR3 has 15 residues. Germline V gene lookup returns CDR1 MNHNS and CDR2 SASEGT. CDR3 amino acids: CASSEQESWGYEQYF. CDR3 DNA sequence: TGTGCCAGCAGTGAACAGGAGTCTTGGGGTTACGAGCAGTACTTC.

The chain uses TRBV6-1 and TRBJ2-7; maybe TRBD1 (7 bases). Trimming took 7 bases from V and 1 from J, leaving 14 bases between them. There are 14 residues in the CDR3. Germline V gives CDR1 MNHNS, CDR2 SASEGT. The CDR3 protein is CASTGGTDSYEQYF. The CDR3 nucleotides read TGTGCCAGCACGGGCGGGACAGATTCCTACGAGCAGTACTTC.

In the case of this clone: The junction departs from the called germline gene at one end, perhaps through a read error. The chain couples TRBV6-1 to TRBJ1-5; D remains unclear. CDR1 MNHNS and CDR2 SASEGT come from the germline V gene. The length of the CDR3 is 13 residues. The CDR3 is CASSGPVNQPQHF. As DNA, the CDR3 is TGTGCCAGTAGTGGACCAGTCAATCAGCCCCAGCATTTT.

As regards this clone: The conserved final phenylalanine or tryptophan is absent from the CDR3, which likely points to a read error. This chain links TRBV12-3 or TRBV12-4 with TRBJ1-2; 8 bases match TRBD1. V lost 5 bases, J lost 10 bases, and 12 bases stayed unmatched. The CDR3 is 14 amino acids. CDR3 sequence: CASSRDRHGVDYTI. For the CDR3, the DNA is TGTGCCAGCAGTCGGGACAGGCATGGTGTTGACTACACCATA.

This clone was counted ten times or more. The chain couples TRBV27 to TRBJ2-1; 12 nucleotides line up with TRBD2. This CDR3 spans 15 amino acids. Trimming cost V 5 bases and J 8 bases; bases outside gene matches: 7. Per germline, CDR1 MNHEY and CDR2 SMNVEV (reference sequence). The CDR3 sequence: CASSARTSGNYEQFF. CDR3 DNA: TGTGCCAGCAGTGCCAGGACTAGCGGGAATTATGAGCAGTTCTTC.

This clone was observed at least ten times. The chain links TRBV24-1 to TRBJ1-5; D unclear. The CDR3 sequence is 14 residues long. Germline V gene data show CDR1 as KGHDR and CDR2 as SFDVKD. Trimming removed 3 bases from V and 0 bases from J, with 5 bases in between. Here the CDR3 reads CATSDPSSNQPQHF. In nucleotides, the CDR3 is TGTGCCACCAGTGATCCCTCTAGCAATCAGCCCCAGCATTTT.